The 10 T cell receptor beta chains below come from one sample, sequenced in a study of CD8+CD57+ T cells in acquired aplastic anemia. Individuals selected for sequencing had exhibited CD8+CD57+ cell expansion on flow cytometry. The study profiled TCR beta VDJ and CDR3 using genomic DNA as template. TCRdb passed the reads through MiXCR, listing each CDR3 protein once. The sample holds about 180,000 distinct CDR3 sequences, around 50% seen once. What was sequenced was sorted CD4+, CD8+, or CD8+CD57+ T cells (not recorded which) from PBMCs. The receptors were sampled from a human donor with aplastic anemia.

This chain uses TRBV20-1 with TRBJ2-2; TRBD1 is a possible D gene (5 bases). V lost 4 bases to trimming and J lost 1 base, with 22 bases between them. The CDR3 runs 18 residues. Germline CDR1 DFQATT, CDR2 SNEGSKA (reference sequence). As DNA, the CDR3 is TGCAGTGCTACCGCCCTTTCTAGGGCAGGGCTGAACACCGGGGAGCTGTTTTTT. Translated: CSATALSRAGLNTGELFF.

This clonotype was counted between two and nine times. This could be a read error, since a much larger clone is one nucleotide away. V is TRBV20-1 and J is TRBJ1-5; no clear D. CDR3 length: 15 amino acids. Per the germline V gene, CDR1 is DFQATT and CDR2 is SNEGSKA (reference sequence). V dropped 3 bases and J dropped 6 bases, with 18 bases sitting between them. The CDR3 nucleotides read TGCAGTGCTAGGGGAGGAGGGTCAACTAGTCAGCCCCAGCATTTT. Amino acids: CSARGGGSTSQPQHF.

This clonotype showed up just once. The junction departs from germline at one end; a sequencing error may be responsible. The rearrangement joins TRBV2 to TRBJ2-1; D unclear. From germline, CDR1 is SNHLY and CDR2 FYNNEI. This CDR3 is built from 14 residues. CDR3 residues: CASSLVLNSPEQFF. The DNA for the CDR3 is TGCGCCAGCAGCTTGGTATTAAACAGCCCTGAGCAGTTCTTC.

This clonotype was counted at least ten times. CDR3 amino acids: CATSRDLAGGYNEQFF. The CDR3 DNA follows: TGTGCCACCAGCAGAGATCTCGCAGGGGGCTACAATGAGCAGTTCTTC. This chain links TRBV15 with TRBJ2-1; TRBD1 matches 7 bases. V lost 0 bases and J lost 3; bases outside the gene matches: 5. The CDR3 is 16 amino acids. Germline assignment: CDR1 LNHNV and CDR2 YYDKDF (reference sequence).

The V and J genes are TRBV7-9 and TRBJ2-7, with D perhaps matching TRBD2 (6 bases). Germline assignment: CDR1 SEHNR and CDR2 FQNEAQ (reference sequence). The V end lost 5 bases, the J end lost 3 bases, and 11 bases lay between the germline ends. The CDR3 is 13 residues long. The DNA for the CDR3 is TGTGCCAGCAGCCAAGATAGCGGCTACGAGCAGTACTTC. This sequence encodes CASSQDSGYEQYF.

Points on this clonotype: A read error is possible here, since a much larger clone lies one base away. The rearrangement joins TRBV5-4 to TRBJ2-5; D remains unclear. Germline CDR1 SGHNT, CDR2 YYREEE (reference sequence). The CDR3 sequence is 14 residues long. Here the CDR3 DNA reads TGTGCCAGCAGCTTGGGGGCCTCACAAGAGACCCAGTGCTTC. As protein: CASSLGASQETQCF.

This chain links TRBV2 with TRBJ2-5; TRBD2 matches 9 bases. The CDR3 consists of 14 residues. In germline, CDR1 is SNHLY, CDR2 FYNNEI. Trimming removed 3 bases from V and 4 bases from J; junction bases left unmatched: 3. In DNA, the CDR3 is TGTGCCAGCAGTGACCTAGCGGGACTAGAGACCCAGTACTTC. It translates to CASSDLAGLETQYF.

This clonotype was recorded a few times. This CDR3 reads CSVDPDDTEAFF. The CDR3 region has the DNA TGCAGCGTTGATCCCGATGACACTGAAGCTTTCTTT. This rearrangement joins TRBV29-1 to TRBJ1-1; D remains unclear. Germline CDR1 SQVTM, CDR2 ANQGSEA. This CDR3 is 12 amino acids long. Trimming removed 3 bases at V and 3 bases at J, with 8 bases between.

This clonotype was seen many times. This sequence joins TRBV12-3 or TRBV12-4 and TRBJ1-5, with a tentative D call TRBD1 (5 bases). The V gene lost 3 bases and the J gene lost 6 bases, with 15 bases spanning the gap. The CDR3 contains 15 residues. The CDR3 spells CASSFLGLGGQPQHF. In DNA form, the CDR3 reads TGTGCCAGCAGTTTCCTTGGACTGGGGGGTCAGCCCCAGCATTTT.

This clonotype was observed a handful of times. Just one base apart from a much larger clone, this may be a read error. The chain joins TRBV11-3 to TRBJ2-5; weak D call: TRBD2 (6 bases). Germline loops: CDR1 SGHNT, CDR2 YENEEA. The CDR3 consists of 15 residues. The CDR3, as DNA: TGTGCCGGCAGTCCCGGCGGGGCAGGGCAAGAGACCCAGTACTTC. Translation: CAGSPGGAGQETQYF. The full variable domain, with the rest looked up from reference TRBV11-3 and TRBJ2-5, is EAGVVQSPRYKIIEKKQPVAFWCNPISGHNTLYWYLQNLGQGPELLIRYENEEAVDDSQLPKDRFSAERLKGVDSTLKIQPAELGDSAVYLCAGSPGGAGQETQYFGPGTRLLVL.